These T cell receptor beta chains were read from a single sample in a study of cytomegalovirus exposure and HLA in healthy donors. Sequencing was performed with immunoSEQ multiplex PCR; in TCRdb, only in-frame clones are kept and a portion is missing. Of 150,000 or so clones listed, over 60% are singletons. Material: PBMCs. Receptors were obtained from a man between 50 and 59 years old in good health and CMV-seropositive. Each CDR3 is given without its conserved first and last residue. Each record gives: V gene, J gene, CDR3 protein.

v_call: TRBV9
j_call: TRBJ2-1
cdr3_aa: ASSVGIGEVYNEQF

v_call: TRBV2
j_call: TRBJ1-1
cdr3_aa: ASSGTGGTEAF

v_call: TRBV7-2
j_call: NA
cdr3_aa: ASSSAAVGGGSYEQY

v_call: TRBV13
j_call: TRBJ2-7
cdr3_aa: ASSLSTSVYEQY

v_call: TRBV18
j_call: TRBJ1-4
cdr3_aa: ASSRLSTGSEKLF

v_call: TRBV29-1
j_call: TRBJ1-2
cdr3_aa: SVGQERGGGYT

v_call: TRBV19
j_call: TRBJ1-1
cdr3_aa: ASSRGGGWGNTEAF

v_call: TRBV5-1
j_call: TRBJ1-3
cdr3_aa: ASSLGLLMTRNTIY

v_call: TRBV4-2
j_call: TRBJ2-3
cdr3_aa: ASSQDTGARDTQY

v_call: TRBV18
j_call: TRBJ2-2
cdr3_aa: ASSRGQPNTGELF

v_call: TRBV28
j_call: TRBJ2-3
cdr3_aa: ASSLRPGMTSGERKNTDTQY

v_call: TRBV4-2
j_call: TRBJ2-3
cdr3_aa: ASSSRLSGDYLGDTQY

v_call: TRBV7-2
j_call: TRBJ1-1
cdr3_aa: ASSPQGTSVNTEAF

v_call: TRBV5-1
j_call: TRBJ1-6
cdr3_aa: ASSSQTGGDSPLH

v_call: TRBV9
j_call: TRBJ2-2
cdr3_aa: ASSNGGNSPGELF

v_call: TRBV6-1
j_call: TRBJ2-7
cdr3_aa: ASMLGGGSYEQY

v_call: TRBV19
j_call: TRBJ1-1
cdr3_aa: ASSIEGSMNTEAF

v_call: TRBV21-1
j_call: TRBJ2-3
cdr3_aa: ASSLRAGGITDTQY

v_call: TRBV28
j_call: TRBJ1-5
cdr3_aa: ASGSTHNQPQH

v_call: TRBV11-2
j_call: TRBJ2-7
cdr3_aa: ASSRTGAKLGPYEQY

v_call: TRBV28
j_call: TRBJ1-5
cdr3_aa: ASSLGTGGKQPQH

v_call: TRBV13
j_call: TRBJ1-1
cdr3_aa: ASSRGQGIPEAF

v_call: TRBV6-5
j_call: TRBJ2-5
cdr3_aa: ASSYARQGGMTQY

v_call: TRBV7-9
j_call: TRBJ1-4
cdr3_aa: ASSLRSGGEEKLF

v_call: TRBV7-8
j_call: TRBJ1-5
cdr3_aa: ASSLEDRVSNQPQH

v_call: TRBV6-5
j_call: TRBJ1-6
cdr3_aa: ASRVDLDSPLH

v_call: TRBV7-7
j_call: TRBJ2-5
cdr3_aa: ASSYFGGPRETQY